Presented here are 6 T cell receptor beta chains from one specimen sequenced in a study of shared clonotypes between healthy human individuals. Naive CD8 populations comprised CD45RO-negative cells positively selected for CCR7, excluding terminally differentiated effector memory CD45RA+ cells. Here immunoSEQ multiplex PCR was the method, and the copy in TCRdb shows in-frame clones only, minus some. The sample lists around 2,000,000 clones; about 93% were seen once. Sample: naive CD8+ T cells from PBMCs. These receptors were collected from a man aged 18-30 years in good health. Some clones in this sample may be carry-over from other donors' samples.

The rearrangement joins TRBV11-1 to TRBJ2-7; 7 bases are shared with TRBD1. CDR3 length: 14 amino acids. Germline loops: CDR1 SGHAT, CDR2 FQDESV (reference sequence). The J segment lost 2 bases and the V segment lost 0 bases, leaving 1 base of the junction unmatched. The CDR3 nucleotides read TGTGCCAGCAGCTTAGCAGGGGGCACCTACGAGCAGTACTTC. It specifies CASSLAGGTYEQYF.

The chain combines TRBV10-2 with TRBJ2-7, with a weak D call TRBD2 (5 bases). Deletions cut 7 bases from V and 4 bases from J, with 20 bases between. CDR3 length: 15 amino acids. Germline V gene lookup returns CDR1 WSHSY and CDR2 SAAADI. As DNA, the CDR3 is TGCGCCAGCAAAATCCGAGCGGCCCCAGCTTACGAGCAGTACTTC. This sequence encodes CASKIRAAPAYEQYF.

CDR3 DNA sequence: TGTGCCAGCAGCTTTCGGGCGGGCCTCACAGATACGCAGTATTTT. It translates to CASSFRAGLTDTQYF. The chain combines TRBV5-4 with TRBJ2-3; D possibly corresponds to TRBD2 (5 bases). Trimming took 2 bases from V and 2 from J, leaving 12 bases between them. This CDR3 is built from 15 residues. Germline CDR1 is SGHNT and CDR2 is YYREEE (reference sequence).

This clone showed up just a few times. The chain employs TRBV27 and TRBJ1-5, with a possible D match to TRBD1 (5 bases). CDR3 length: 14 residues. Germline CDR1 is MNHEY and CDR2 is SMNVEV (reference sequence). Trimming shortened V by 8 bases and J by 1 base, and 12 bases separated the two germline ends. DNA of the CDR3: TGTGCCAGCTGGGGGTCCGAGAGCAATCAGCCCCAGCATTTT. Amino acids: CASWGSESNQPQHF.

This clone appeared a single time. The gene calls are TRBV9 and TRBJ1-2, with a tentative D call TRBD1 (6 bases). CDR1 is SGDLS and CDR2 is YYNGEE in the germline V gene. The V end was cut by 0 bases, the J end by 5 bases, with 14 bases between. This CDR3 is built from 15 residues. The CDR3 loop is CASSVAQGRDYGYTF. DNA of the CDR3: TGTGCCAGCAGCGTAGCCCAGGGGAGGGATTATGGCTACACCTTC.

The V call is TRBV5-8, the J call TRBJ2-1, with D hard to call. This CDR3 comprises 15 residues. Germline V CDR1 and CDR2: SGHTS, YDEGEE. Trimming cost V 3 bases and J 0 bases, with 10 bases left between them. As DNA, the CDR3 is TGTGCCAGCAGCTCGGAAGTCGGCTCCTACAATGAGCAGTTCTTC. Its translation is CASSSEVGSYNEQFF.